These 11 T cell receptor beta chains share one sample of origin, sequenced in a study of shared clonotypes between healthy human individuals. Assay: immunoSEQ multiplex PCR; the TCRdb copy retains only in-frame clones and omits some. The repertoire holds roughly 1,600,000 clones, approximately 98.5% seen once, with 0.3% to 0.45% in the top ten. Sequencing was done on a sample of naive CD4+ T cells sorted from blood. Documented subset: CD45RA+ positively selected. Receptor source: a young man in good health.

For the CDR3, the DNA is TGTGCCAGCAGCTTAGCGCAATTGCAGTACTTC. The encoded protein is CASSLAQLQYF. The chain joins TRBV7-9 to TRBJ2-7; D call uncertain. This CDR3 region has 11 residues. Between the trimmed V and J ends, which lost 0 bases and 9 bases, there was a span of 6 bases. Germline CDR1 SEHNR, CDR2 FQNEAQ (reference sequence).

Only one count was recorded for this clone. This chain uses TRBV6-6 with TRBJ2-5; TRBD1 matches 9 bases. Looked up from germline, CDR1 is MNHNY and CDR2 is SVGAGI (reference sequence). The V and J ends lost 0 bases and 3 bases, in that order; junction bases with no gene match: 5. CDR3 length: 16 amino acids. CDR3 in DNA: TGTGCCAGCAGTTACTCGATGTGGACAGGGGAAGAGACCCAGTACTTC. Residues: CASSYSMWTGEETQYF.

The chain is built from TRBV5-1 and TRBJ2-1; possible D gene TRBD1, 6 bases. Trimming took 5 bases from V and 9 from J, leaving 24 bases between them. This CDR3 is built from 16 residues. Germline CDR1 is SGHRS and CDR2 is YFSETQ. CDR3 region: CASRTNRGRGIGEQFF. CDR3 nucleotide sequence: TGCGCCAGCAGGACCAATCGGGGCAGGGGTATCGGTGAGCAGTTCTTC. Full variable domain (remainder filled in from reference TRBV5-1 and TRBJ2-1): KAGVTQTPRYLIKTRGQQVTLSCSPISGHRSVSWYQQTPGQGLQFLFEYFSETQRNKGNFPGRFSGRQFSNSRSEMNVSTLELGDSALYLCASRTNRGRGIGEQFFGPGTRLTVL.

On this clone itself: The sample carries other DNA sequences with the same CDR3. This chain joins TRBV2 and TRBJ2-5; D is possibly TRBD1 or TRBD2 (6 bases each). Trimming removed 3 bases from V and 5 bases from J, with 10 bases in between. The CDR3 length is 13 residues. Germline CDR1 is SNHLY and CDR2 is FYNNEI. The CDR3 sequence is CASSDRGRETQYF. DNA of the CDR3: TGTGCCAGCAGTGATAGGGGGAGGGAGACCCAGTACTTC.

CDR3 nucleotide sequence: TGTGCCAGCAGCGTAAAGGGACAGGGGGCGAAAACGTACGAGCAGTACTTC. Its protein product is CASSVKGQGAKTYEQYF. The rearrangement links TRBV7-8 to TRBJ2-7, with TRBD1 matching 12 bases. Germline CDR1 and CDR2: SGHVS and FQNEAQ. This CDR3 spans 17 amino acids. After removal of 5 bases from V and 4 bases from J, the junction contained 12 bases not matched to a gene.

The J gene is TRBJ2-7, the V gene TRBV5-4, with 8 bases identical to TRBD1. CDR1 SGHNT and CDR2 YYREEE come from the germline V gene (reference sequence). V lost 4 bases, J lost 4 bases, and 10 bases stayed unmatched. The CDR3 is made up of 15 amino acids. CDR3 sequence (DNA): TGTGCCAGCAGCGTGAGGACAGGGTGGATGTACGAGCAGTACTTC. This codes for CASSVRTGWMYEQYF.

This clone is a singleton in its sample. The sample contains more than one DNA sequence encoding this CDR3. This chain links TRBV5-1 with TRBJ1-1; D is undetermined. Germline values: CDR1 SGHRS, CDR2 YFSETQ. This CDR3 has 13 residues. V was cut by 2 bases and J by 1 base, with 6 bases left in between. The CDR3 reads CASSFGGNTEAFF. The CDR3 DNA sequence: TGCGCCAGCAGCTTTGGTGGGAACACTGAAGCTTTCTTT.

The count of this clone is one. The CDR3 region is CASRSGQGVSYGYTF. In DNA, the CDR3 is TGCGCCAGCAGATCGGGACAGGGAGTTTCCTATGGCTACACCTTC. The chain carries TRBV5-1 and TRBJ1-2, with 9 bases aligning to TRBD1. The germline gives CDR1 SGHRS, CDR2 YFSETQ. The CDR3 totals 15 residues. After removal of 5 bases from V and 4 bases from J, the junction contained 9 bases not matched to a gene.

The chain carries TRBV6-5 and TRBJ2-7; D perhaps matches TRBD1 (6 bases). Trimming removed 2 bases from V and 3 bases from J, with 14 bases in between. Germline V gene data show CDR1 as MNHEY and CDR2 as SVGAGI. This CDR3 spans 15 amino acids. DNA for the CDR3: TGTGCCAGCAGTTACGAGCCGGGACACTTCTACGAGCAGTACTTC. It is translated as CASSYEPGHFYEQYF.

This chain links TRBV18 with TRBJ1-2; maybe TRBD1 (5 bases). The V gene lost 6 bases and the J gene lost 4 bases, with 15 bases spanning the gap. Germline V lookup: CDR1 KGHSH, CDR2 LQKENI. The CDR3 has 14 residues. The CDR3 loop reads CASSAGREAYGYTF. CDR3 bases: TGTGCCAGCTCCGCGGGCAGGGAGGCCTATGGCTACACCTTC.

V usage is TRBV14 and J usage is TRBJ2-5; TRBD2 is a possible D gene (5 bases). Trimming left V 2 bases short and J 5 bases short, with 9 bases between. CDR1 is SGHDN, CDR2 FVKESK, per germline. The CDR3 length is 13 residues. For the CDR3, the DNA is TGTGCCAGCAGCCAACGAGGGTGGGAGACCCAGTACTTC. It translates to CASSQRGWETQYF. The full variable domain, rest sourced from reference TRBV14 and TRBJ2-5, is EAGVTQFPSHSVIEKGQTVTLRCDPISGHDNLYWYRRVMGKEIKFLLHFVKESKQDESGMPNNRFLAERTGGTYSTLKVQPAELEDSGVYFCASSQRGWETQYFGPGTRLLVL.